Listed below are T cell receptor beta chains from one sample, sequenced in a study of CD8 T cells in ankylosing spondylitis. Using its own MiXCR run on the 5' RACE reads, TCRdb lists one record per CDR3 protein. The data contain some 15,000 distinct CDR3 sequences, approximately 8% of them singletons. The sequenced material came from blood. These receptors all stem from a male donor with ankylosing spondylitis or in good health (not recorded which). CDR3s include the opening cysteine and the closing phenylalanine or tryptophan. A D gene is named only where the DNA matches it firmly. Not every row has a clone size; where given, it reads once, few, many or a size class.

.	many	15	TRBJ2-3	TRBV5-5	TGTGCCAGCAGCTCGAATTATGGTAGCACAGATACGCAGTATTTT	CASSSNYGSTDTQYF
.	many	13	TRBJ2-1	TRBV2	TGTGCCAGCAGTTACCTTACTAGTGGTGAGCAGTTCTTC	CASSYLTSGEQFF
.	many	15	TRBJ1-1	TRBV20-1	TGCAGTGCTAACAGTCCGGGACAAGGGAACACTGAAGCTTTCTTT	CSANSPGQGNTEAFF
TRBD2	many	14	TRBJ2-3	TRBV20-1	TGCAGTGTCCCGATGCGGGGGGGCGGCAATACGCAGTATTTT	CSVPMRGGGNTQYF
TRBD1	few	13	TRBJ1-1	TRBV29-1	TGCAGCGTTGTAGCGACAGGGGACACTGAAGCTTTCTTT	CSVVATGDTEAFF
.	many	11	TRBJ2-3	TRBV29-1	TGCAGCGTTGGTAGCACAGATACGCAGTATTTT	CSVGSTDTQYF
.	many	15	TRBJ2-3	TRBV5-1	TGCGCCAGCAGCTTGGGTCTAGCCGGCACAGATACGCAGTATTTT	CASSLGLAGTDTQYF
.	many	12	TRBJ2-2	TRBV6-2/TRBV6-3	TGTGCCAGCAGCAGACCGGGCGGGGAGCTGTTTTTT	CASSRPGGELFF
.	many	16	TRBJ2-5	TRBV6-5	TGTGCCAGCAGTTACTGGCAGGGCGCGAACCCTGAGACCCAGTACTTC	CASSYWQGANPETQYF
TRBD1	many	16	TRBJ2-1	TRBV5-1	TGCGCCAGCAGCTCCCCGGGACAGGGTTGGTACAATGAGCAGTTCTTC	CASSSPGQGWYNEQFF
.	many	17	TRBJ1-6	TRBV28	TGTGCCAGCGCAAAGTTGAGGTGGAGCTCCTATAATTCACCCCTCCACTTT	CASAKLRWSSYNSPLHF
.	few	14	TRBJ2-7	TRBV20-1	TGCAGTGCTAGAGCCCCTCTCGCGGACTACGAGCAGTACTTC	CSARAPLADYEQYF
TRBD1	few	17	TRBJ2-1	TRBV5-6	TGTGCCAGCAGCCCCAGCAACAGGGGGGCGCCTTCCAATGAGCAGTTCTTC	CASSPSNRGAPSNEQFF
TRBD1	many	12	TRBJ2-7	TRBV20-1	TGCAGGGCCGACAGGGATTCCTACGAGCAGTACTTC	CRADRDSYEQYF
.	few	15	TRBJ1-4	TRBV5-5	TGTGCCAGCAGCTTGGACAGTTTCACTAATGAAAAACTGTTTTTT	CASSLDSFTNEKLFF
.	many	14	TRBJ1-1	TRBV12-3/TRBV12-4	TGTGCCAGCAGTCGGTGGGGGGACGGCACTGAAGCTTTCTTT	CASSRWGDGTEAFF
TRBD2	many	12	TRBJ2-1	TRBV20-1	TGCAGTAGCGGGATGGAGGTGAATGAGCAGTTCTTC	CSSGMEVNEQFF
.	.	12	TRBJ2-1	TRBV11-3	TGTGCCAGCAGCTTAGTTGCGGATGAGCAGTTCTTC	CASSLVADEQFF
.	many	14	TRBJ2-2	TRBV28	TGTGCCAGCAGGCAGACAGGAAACACCGGGGAGCTGTTTTTT	CASRQTGNTGELFF
TRBD2	.	16	TRBJ2-1	TRBV3-1	TGTGCCAGCAGCCAGCTGAGCGGGAGCTCCTACAATGAGCAGTTCTTC	CASSQLSGSSYNEQFF
TRBD1	few	16	TRBJ2-1	TRBV7-2	TGTGCCAGCAGCAACCGGGACAGGGTAGTCTACAATGAGCAGTTCTTC	CASSNRDRVVYNEQFF
.	many	15	TRBJ2-2	TRBV14	TGTGCCAGCAGCCAAGTGAGGACAGCCACCGGGGAGCTGTTTTTT	CASSQVRTATGELFF
.	few	15	TRBJ1-3	TRBV4-1	TGCGCCAGCAGCCTGCCGCGGGACTCTGGAAACACCATATATTTT	CASSLPRDSGNTIYF
.	.	16	TRBJ2-2	TRBV7-9	TGTGCCAGCAGCTCTACCGGGATATCGAACACCGGGGAGCTGTTTTTT	CASSSTGISNTGELFF